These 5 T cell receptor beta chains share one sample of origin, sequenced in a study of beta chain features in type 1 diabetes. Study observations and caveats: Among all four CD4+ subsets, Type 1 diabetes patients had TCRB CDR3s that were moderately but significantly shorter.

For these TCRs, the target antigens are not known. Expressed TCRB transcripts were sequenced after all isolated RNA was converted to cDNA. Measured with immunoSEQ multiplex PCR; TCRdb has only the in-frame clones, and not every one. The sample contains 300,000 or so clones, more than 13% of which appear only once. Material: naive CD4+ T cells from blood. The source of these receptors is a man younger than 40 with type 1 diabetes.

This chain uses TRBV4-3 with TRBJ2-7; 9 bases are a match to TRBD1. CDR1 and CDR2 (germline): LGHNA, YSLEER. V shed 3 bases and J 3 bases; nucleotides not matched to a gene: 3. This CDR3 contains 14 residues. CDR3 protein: CASSQADRGYEQYF. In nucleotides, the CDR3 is TGCGCCAGCAGCCAGGCGGACAGGGGCTACGAGCAGTACTTC.

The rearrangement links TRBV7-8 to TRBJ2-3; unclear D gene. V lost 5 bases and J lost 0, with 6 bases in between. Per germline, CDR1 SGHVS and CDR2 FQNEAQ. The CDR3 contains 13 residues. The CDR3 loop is CASSRLSTDTQYF. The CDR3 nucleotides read TGTGCCAGCAGCCGGTTGAGCACAGATACGCAGTATTTT. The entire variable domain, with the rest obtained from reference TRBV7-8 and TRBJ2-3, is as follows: GAGVSQSPRYKVAKRGQDVALRCDPISGHVSLFWYQQALGQGPEFLTYFQNEAQLDKSGLPSDRFFAERPEGSVSTLKIQRTQQEDSAVYLCASSRLSTDTQYFGPGTRLTVL.

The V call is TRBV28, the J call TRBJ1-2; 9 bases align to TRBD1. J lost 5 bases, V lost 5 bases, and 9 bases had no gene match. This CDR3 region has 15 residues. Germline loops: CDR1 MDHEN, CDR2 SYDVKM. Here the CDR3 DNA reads TGTGCCAGCAGTACCACAGGGGGCTTGGGGTATGGCTACACCTTC. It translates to CASSTTGGLGYGYTF.

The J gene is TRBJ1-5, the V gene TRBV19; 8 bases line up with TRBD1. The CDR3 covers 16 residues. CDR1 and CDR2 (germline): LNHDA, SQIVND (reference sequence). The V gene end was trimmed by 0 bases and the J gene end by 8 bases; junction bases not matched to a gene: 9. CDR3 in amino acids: CASSIESWTGTKPQHF. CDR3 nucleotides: TGTGCCAGTAGTATAGAGTCTTGGACAGGGACGAAGCCCCAGCATTTT.

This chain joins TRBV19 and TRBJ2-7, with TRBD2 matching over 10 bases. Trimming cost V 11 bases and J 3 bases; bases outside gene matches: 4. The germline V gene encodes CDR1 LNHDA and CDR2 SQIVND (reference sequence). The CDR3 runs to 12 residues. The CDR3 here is CASSSGSYEQYF. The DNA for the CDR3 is TGTGCCTCCTCTAGCGGGAGCTACGAGCAGTACTTC.